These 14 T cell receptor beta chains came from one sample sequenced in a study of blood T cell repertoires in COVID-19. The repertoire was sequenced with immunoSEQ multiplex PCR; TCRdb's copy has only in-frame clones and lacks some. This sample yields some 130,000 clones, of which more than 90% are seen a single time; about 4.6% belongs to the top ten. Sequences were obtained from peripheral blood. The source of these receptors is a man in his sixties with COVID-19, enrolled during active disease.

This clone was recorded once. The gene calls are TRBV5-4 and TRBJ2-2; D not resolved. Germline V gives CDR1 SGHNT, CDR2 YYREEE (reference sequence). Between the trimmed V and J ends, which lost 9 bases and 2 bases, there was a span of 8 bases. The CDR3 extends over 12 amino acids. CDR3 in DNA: TGTGCCACCCCAAAAAACACCGGGGAGCTGTTTTTT. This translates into CATPKNTGELFF.

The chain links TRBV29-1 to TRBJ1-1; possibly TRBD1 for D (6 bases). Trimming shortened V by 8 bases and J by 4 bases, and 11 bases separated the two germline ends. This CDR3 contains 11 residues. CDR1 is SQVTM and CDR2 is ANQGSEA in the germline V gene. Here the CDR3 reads CSIDRFTEAFF. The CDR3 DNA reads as TGCAGCATAGACAGGTTCACTGAAGCTTTCTTT.

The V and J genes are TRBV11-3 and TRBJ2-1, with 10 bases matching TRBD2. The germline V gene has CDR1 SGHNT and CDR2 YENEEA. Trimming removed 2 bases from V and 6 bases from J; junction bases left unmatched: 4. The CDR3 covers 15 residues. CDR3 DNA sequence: TGTGCCAGCAGCTTACTAGCGGGAGTCCCCAATGAGCAGTTCTTC. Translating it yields CASSLLAGVPNEQFF.

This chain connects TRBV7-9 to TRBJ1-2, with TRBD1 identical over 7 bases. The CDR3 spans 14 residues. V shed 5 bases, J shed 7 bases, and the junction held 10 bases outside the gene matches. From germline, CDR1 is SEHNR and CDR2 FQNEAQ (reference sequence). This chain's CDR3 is CASSKTGLEGGYTF. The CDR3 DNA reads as TGTGCCAGCAGCAAGACAGGGTTGGAGGGTGGCTACACCTTC.

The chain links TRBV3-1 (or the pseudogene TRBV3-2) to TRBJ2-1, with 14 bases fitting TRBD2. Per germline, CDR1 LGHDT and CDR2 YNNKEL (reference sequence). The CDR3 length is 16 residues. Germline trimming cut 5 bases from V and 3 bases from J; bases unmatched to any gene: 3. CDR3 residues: CASSSTSGRGYNEQFF. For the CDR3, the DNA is TGTGCCAGCAGCTCGACTAGCGGGAGGGGCTACAATGAGCAGTTCTTC.

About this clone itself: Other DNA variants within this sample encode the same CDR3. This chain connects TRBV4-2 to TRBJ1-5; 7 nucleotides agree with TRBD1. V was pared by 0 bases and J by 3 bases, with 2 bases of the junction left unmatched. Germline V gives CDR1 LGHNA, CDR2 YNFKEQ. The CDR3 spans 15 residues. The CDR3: CASSQEQGNNQPQHF. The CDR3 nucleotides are TGTGCCAGCAGCCAAGAACAGGGGAACAATCAGCCCCAGCATTTT.

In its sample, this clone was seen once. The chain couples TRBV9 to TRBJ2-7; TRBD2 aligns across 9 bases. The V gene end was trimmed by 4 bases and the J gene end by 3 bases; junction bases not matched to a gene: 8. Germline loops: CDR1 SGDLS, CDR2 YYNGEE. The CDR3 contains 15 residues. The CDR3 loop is CASSPTGTSRYEQYF. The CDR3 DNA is TGTGCCAGCAGCCCGACCGGGACTAGCCGCTACGAGCAGTACTTC. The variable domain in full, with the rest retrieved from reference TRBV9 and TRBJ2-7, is DSGVTQTPKHLITATGQRVTLRCSPRSGDLSVYWYQQSLDQGLQFLIQYYNGEERAKGNILERFSAQQFPDLHSELNLSSLELGDSALYFCASSPTGTSRYEQYFGPGTRLTVT.

For the CDR3, the DNA is TGCAGCGTTGCCGGACAGGGGGTTGAAGCTTTCTTT. It translates to CSVAGQGVEAFF. The V gene is TRBV29-1, the J gene TRBJ1-1; 10 nucleotides line up with TRBD1. The CDR3 has 12 amino acids. The germline V gene encodes CDR1 SQVTM and CDR2 ANQGSEA. Trimming cost V 4 bases and J 7 bases; bases outside gene matches: 3.

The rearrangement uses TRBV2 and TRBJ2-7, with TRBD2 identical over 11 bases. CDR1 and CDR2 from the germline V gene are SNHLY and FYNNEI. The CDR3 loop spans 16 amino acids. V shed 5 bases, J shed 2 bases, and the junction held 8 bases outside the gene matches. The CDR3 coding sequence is TGTGCCAGCAGTCTAGACCCGACTAGCGGGGCCTACGAGCAGTACTTC. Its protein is CASSLDPTSGAYEQYF.

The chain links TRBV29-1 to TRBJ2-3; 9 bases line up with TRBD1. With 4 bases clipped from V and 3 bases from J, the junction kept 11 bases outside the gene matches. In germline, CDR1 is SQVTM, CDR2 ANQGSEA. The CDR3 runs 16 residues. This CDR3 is CSVGTESGQGTDTQYF. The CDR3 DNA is TGCAGCGTTGGGACCGAATCGGGACAGGGAACAGATACGCAGTATTTT.

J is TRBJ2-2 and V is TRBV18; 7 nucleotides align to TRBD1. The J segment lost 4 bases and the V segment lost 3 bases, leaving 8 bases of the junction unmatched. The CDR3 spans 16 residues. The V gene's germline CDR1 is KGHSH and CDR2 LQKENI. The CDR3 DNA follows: TGTGCCAGCTCACCGTCCCGGGACAGAGTCACCGGGGAGCTGTTTTTT. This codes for CASSPSRDRVTGELFF.

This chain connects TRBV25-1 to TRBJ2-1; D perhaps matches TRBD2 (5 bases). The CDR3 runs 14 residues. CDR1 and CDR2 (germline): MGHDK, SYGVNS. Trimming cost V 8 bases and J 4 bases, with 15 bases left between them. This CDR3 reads CASSPKRLYNEQFF. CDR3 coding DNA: TGTGCCAGCTCTCCAAAAAGACTATACAATGAGCAGTTCTTC.

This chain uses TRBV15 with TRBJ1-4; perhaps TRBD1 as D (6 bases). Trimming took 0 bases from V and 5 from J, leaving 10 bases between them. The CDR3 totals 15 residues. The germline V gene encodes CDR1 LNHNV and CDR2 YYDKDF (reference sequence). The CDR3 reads CATSREDRFNEKLFF. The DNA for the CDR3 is TGTGCCACCAGCAGAGAAGACAGGTTCAATGAAAAACTGTTTTTT.

DNA for the CDR3: TGTGCCAGCAGGTTAGCGGGAAACACAGATACGCAGTATTTT. Its translation is CASRLAGNTDTQYF. This chain links TRBV3-1 (or the pseudogene TRBV3-2) with TRBJ2-3, with 8 bases lining up with TRBD2. The CDR3 covers 14 residues. Germline V gives CDR1 LGHDT, CDR2 YNNKEL (reference sequence). After removal of 6 bases from V and 2 bases from J, the junction contained 4 bases not matched to a gene.